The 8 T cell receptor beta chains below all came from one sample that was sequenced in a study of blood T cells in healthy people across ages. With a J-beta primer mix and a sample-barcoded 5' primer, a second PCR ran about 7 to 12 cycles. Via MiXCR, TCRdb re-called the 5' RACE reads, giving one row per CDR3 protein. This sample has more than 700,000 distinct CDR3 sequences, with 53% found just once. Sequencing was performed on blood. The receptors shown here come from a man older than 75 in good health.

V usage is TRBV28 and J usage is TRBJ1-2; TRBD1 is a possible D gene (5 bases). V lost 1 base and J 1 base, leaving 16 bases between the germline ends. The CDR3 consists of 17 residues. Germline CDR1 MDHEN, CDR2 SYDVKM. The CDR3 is CASSLSDLRQYNYGYTF. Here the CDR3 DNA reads TGTGCCAGCAGTTTATCCGATTTGAGACAGTATAACTATGGCTACACCTTC.

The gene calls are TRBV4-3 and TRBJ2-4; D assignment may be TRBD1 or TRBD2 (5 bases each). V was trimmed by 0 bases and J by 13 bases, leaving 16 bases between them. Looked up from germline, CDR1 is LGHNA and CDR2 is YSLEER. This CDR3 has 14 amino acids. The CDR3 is CASSQDRGLGGQYF. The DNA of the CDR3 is TGCGCCAGCAGCCAAGATCGGGGCTTAGGCGGGCAGTACTTC.

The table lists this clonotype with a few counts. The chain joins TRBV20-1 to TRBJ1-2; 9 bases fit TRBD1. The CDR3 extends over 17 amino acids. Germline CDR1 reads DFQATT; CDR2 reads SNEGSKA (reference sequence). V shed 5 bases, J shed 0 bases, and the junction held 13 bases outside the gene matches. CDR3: CSAHRDRVWASNYGYTF. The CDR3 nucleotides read TGCAGTGCTCACCGGGACAGGGTGTGGGCTTCTAACTATGGCTACACCTTC.

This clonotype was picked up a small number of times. The CDR3 loop reads CASILSRSLVYEQYF. The CDR3 bases are TGTGCCAGCATCCTTTCCAGATCATTGGTCTACGAGCAGTACTTC. This chain uses TRBV2 with TRBJ2-5; no clear D gene. The DNA end is a closer match to TRBJ2-7, so the J assignment may be wrong. The CDR3 loop spans 15 amino acids. In germline, CDR1 is SNHLY, CDR2 FYNNEI.

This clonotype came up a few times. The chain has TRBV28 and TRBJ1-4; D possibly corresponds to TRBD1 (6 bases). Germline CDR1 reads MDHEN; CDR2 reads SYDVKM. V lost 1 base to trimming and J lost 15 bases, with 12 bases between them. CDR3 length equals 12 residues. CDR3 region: CASSLFGGQVFF. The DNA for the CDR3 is TGTGCCAGCAGTTTATTCGGGGGGCAGGTGTTTTTT.

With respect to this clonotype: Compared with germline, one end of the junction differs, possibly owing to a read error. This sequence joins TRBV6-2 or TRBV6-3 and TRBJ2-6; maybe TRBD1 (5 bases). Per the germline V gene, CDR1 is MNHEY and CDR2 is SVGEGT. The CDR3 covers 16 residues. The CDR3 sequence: CASSYSYPSGANVPTF. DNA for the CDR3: TGTGCCAGCAGTTACTCGTATCCCTCTGGGGCCAACGTCCCGACTTTC.

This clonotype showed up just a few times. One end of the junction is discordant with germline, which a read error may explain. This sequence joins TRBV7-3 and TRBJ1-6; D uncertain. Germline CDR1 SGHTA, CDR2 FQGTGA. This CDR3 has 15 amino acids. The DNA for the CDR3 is TGTGCCAGCAGCTTACACGGGCAGGTCCTTTCACCTCTCCACTTT. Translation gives CASSLHGQVLSPLHF.

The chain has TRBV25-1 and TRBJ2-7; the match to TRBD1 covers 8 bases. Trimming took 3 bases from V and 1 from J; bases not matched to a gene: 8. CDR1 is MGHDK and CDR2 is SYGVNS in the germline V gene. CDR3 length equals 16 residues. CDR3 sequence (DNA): TGTGCCAGCAGTGATAGAAAACAGGGGGTTTCCTACGAGCAGTACTTC. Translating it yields CASSDRKQGVSYEQYF.